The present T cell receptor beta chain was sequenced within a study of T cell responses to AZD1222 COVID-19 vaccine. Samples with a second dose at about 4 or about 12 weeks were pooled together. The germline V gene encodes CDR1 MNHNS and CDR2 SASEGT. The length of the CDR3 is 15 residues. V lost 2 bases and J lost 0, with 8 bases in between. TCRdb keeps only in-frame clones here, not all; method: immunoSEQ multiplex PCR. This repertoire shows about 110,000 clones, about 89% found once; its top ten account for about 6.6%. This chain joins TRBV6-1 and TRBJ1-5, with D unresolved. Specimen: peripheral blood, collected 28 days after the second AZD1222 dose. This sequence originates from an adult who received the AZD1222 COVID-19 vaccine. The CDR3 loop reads CASSETDLSNQPQHF. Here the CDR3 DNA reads TGTGCCAGCAGTGAAACAGATCTTAGCAATCAGCCCCAGCATTTT.